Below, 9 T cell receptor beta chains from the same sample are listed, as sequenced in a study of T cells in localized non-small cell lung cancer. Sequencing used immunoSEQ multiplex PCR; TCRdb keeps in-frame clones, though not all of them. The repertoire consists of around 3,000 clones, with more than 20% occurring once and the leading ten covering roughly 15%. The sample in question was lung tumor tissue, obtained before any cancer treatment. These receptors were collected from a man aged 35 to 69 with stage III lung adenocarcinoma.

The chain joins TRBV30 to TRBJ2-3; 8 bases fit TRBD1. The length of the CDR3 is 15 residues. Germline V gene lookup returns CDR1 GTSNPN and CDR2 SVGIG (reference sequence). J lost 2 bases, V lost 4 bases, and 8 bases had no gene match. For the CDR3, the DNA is TGTGCCTGGACACCACAGGGGGGAGTCACAGATACGCAGTATTTT. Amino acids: CAWTPQGGVTDTQYF. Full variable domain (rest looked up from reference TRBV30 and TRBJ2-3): SQTIHQWPATLVQPVGSPLSLECTVEGTSNPNLYWYRQAAGRGLQLLFYSVGIGQISSEVPQNLSASRPQDRQFILSSKKLLLSDSGFYLCAWTPQGGVTDTQYFGPGTRLTVL.

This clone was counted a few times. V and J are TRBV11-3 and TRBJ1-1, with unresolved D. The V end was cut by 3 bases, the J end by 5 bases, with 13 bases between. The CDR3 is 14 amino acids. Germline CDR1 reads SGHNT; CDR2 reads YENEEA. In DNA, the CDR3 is TGTGCCAGCAGCTTGGGGAGTGTCGTAACTGAAGCTTTCTTT. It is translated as CASSLGSVVTEAFF.

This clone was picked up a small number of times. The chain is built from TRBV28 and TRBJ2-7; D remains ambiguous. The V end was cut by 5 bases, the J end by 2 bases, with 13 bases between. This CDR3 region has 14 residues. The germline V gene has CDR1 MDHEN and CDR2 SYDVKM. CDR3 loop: CASSHYSRTYEQYF. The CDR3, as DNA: TGTGCCAGCAGTCACTACTCTAGGACCTACGAGCAGTACTTC.

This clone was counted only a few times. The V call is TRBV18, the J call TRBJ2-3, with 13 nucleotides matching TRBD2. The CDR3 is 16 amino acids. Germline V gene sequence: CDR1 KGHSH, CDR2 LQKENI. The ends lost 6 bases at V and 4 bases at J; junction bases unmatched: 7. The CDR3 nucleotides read TGTGCCAGCTCGAAACTAGCGGGAGGGGCATCAGATACGCAGTATTTT. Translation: CASSKLAGGASDTQYF.

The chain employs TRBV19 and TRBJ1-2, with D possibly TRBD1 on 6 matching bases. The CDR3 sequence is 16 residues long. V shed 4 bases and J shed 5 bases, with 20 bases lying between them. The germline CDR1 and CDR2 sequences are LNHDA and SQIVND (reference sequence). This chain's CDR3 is CASSTPLQGIPYGYTF. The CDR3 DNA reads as TGTGCCAGTAGTACGCCCCTACAGGGTATCCCTTATGGCTACACCTTC.

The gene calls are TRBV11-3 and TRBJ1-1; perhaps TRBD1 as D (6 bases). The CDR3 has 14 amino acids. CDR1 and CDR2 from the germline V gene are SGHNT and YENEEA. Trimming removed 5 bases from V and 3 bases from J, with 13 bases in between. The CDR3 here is CASSVSGTHTEAFF. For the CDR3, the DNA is TGTGCCAGCAGCGTGAGTGGGACACACACTGAAGCTTTCTTT.

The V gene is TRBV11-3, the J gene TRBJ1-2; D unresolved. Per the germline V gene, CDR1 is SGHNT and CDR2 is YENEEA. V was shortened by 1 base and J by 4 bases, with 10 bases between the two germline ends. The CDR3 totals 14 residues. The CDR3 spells CASSLGPYLYGYTF. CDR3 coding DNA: TGTGCCAGCAGCTTAGGTCCTTACCTCTATGGCTACACCTTC.

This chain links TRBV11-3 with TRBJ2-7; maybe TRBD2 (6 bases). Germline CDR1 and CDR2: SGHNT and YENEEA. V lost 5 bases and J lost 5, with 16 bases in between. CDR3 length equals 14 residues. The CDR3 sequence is CASSPMTSSHEQYF. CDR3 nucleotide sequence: TGTGCCAGCAGCCCCATGACTAGTTCCCACGAGCAGTACTTC.

CDR3 coding DNA: TGTGCCTGGAGGGGGGCCATGAACACTGAAGCTTTCTTT. Its protein is CAWRGAMNTEAFF. V is TRBV30 and J is TRBJ1-1; a weak D match, TRBD1 (6 bases). The V and J ends lost 3 bases and 0 bases respectively, with 8 bases between them. CDR3 length: 13 residues. Per germline, CDR1 GTSNPN and CDR2 SVGIG (reference sequence).